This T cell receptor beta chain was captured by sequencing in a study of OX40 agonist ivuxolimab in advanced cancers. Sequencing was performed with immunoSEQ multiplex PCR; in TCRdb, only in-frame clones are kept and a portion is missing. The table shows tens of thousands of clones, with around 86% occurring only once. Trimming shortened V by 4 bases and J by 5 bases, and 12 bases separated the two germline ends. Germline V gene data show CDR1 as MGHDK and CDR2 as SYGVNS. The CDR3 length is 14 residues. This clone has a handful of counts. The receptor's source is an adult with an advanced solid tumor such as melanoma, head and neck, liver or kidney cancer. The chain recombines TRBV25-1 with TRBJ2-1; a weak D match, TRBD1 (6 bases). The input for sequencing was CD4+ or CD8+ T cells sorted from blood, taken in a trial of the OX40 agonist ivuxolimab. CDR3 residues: CASSADSDHNEQFF. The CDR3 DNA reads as TGTGCCAGCAGTGCGGACAGCGACCACAATGAGCAGTTCTTC.